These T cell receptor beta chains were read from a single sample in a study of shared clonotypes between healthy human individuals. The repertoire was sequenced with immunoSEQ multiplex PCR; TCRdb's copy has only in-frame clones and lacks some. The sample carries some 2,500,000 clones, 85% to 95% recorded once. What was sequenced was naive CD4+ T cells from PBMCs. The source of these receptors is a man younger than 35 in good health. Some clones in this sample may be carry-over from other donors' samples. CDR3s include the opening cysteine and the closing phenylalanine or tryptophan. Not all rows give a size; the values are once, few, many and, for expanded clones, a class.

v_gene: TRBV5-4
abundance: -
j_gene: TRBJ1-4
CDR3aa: CASSFQGNEKLFF

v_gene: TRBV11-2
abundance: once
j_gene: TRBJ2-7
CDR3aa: CASSLAGYEQYF

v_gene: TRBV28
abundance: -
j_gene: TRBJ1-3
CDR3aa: CAITRSEGNTIYF

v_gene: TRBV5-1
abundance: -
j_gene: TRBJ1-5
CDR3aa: CASSPGQGYQPQHF

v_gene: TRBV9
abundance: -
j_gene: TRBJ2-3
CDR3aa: CASSRGTSGRSGDTQYF

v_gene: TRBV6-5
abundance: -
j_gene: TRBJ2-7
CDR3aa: CASSRRLAGEDEQYF

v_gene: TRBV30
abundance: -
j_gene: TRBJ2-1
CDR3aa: CAWSTGTSGYNEQFF

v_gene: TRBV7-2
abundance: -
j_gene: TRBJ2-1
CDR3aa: CASSFAWDSSYNEQFF

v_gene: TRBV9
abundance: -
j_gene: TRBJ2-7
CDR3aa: CASSPRLDPTKQYF

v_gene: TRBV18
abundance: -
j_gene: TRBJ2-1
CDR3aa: CASSPPSRAVGIEQFF

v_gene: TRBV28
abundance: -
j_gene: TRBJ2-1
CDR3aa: CASSPYRDRTYNEQFF

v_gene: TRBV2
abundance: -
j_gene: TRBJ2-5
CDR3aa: CASSRDRGETQYF

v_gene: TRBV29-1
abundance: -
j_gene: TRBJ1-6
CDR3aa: CSVGADQNSPLHF

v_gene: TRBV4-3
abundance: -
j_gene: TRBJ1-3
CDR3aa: CASSQETINTIYF

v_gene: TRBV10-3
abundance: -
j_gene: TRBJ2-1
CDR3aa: CAISPKSSYNEQFF

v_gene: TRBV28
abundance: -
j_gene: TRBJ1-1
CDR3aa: CASSLRQGWAFF